The 12 T cell receptor beta chains given below trace back to one sample, sequenced in a study of cytomegalovirus exposure and HLA in healthy donors. 60 Vbeta and 13 Jbeta primers were used in PCR. The method was immunoSEQ multiplex PCR; TCRdb's version includes in-frame clones alone and lacks a portion of them. The repertoire consists of roughly 160,000 clones, with around 85% occurring once and the leading ten covering 0.7% to 1%. Sequencing was carried out using PBMCs. The receptors were gathered from a woman younger than 45 in good health and CMV-seronegative.

The rearrangement joins TRBV4-1 to TRBJ2-5, with TRBD1 identical over 8 bases. The J call may be faulty, since TRBJ2-7 better matches the DNA end. CDR1 and CDR2 (germline): MGHRA, YSYEKL. The CDR3 runs 15 residues. In DNA form, the CDR3 reads TGCGCCAGCAGCCAAGTGGGGACAGGTCCCTACGAGCAGTACTTC. Protein: CASSQVGTGPYEQYF.

The chain links TRBV5-4 to TRBJ2-7, with D possibly TRBD1 on 6 matching bases. CDR3 size: 14 residues. Per the germline V gene, CDR1 is SGHNT and CDR2 is YYREEE (reference sequence). V was trimmed by 1 base and J by 3 bases, leaving 11 bases between them. DNA for the CDR3: TGTGCCAGCAGCTTGAGTGGACAGAACTACGAGCAGTACTTC. Translated, it gives CASSLSGQNYEQYF. Complete variable domain (other parts from reference TRBV5-4 and TRBJ2-7): ETGVTQSPTHLIKTRGQQVTLRCSSQSGHNTVSWYQQALGQGPQFIFQYYREEENGRGNFPPRFSGLQFPNYSSELNVNALELDDSALYLCASSLSGQNYEQYFGPGTRLTVT.

This chain links TRBV30 with TRBJ1-1; unclear D gene. Germline CDR1 reads GTSNPN; CDR2 reads SVGIG (reference sequence). The CDR3 totals 14 residues. Trimming removed 3 bases at V and 4 bases at J, with 15 bases between. DNA of the CDR3: TGTGCCTGGAGCCTCGGACTGGGGAGCACTGAAGCTTTCTTT. It translates to CAWSLGLGSTEAFF. The full variable domain, its missing parts supplied by reference TRBV30 and TRBJ1-1, is SQTIHQWPATLVQPVGSPLSLECTVEGTSNPNLYWYRQAAGRGLQLLFYSVGIGQISSEVPQNLSASRPQDRQFILSSKKLLLSDSGFYLCAWSLGLGSTEAFFGQGTRLTVV.

The chain has TRBV10-3 and TRBJ2-7, with 11 bases lining up with TRBD1. This CDR3 spans 16 amino acids. Unmatched junction bases numbered 11, after V lost 5 bases and J lost 5 bases. Germline assignment: CDR1 ENHRY and CDR2 SYGVKD. In DNA, the CDR3 is TGTGCCATCAGTAGAAACCAGGGACAGGGGGACCACGAGCAGTACTTC. Translation: CAISRNQGQGDHEQYF.

V is TRBV4-3 and J is TRBJ2-5, with D perhaps matching TRBD2 (6 bases). The J call is in doubt because the DNA end fits TRBJ2-7 better. The germline gives CDR1 LGHNA, CDR2 YSLEER. CDR3 size: 18 residues. The CDR3 sequence: CASSQEETREAPSYEQYF. As DNA, the CDR3 is TGCGCCAGCAGCCAAGAAGAAACCAGGGAGGCCCCCTCCTACGAGCAGTACTTC.

The genes are TRBV11-2 and TRBJ2-7; 7 nucleotides match TRBD2. V was pared by 4 bases and J by 4 bases, with 13 bases of the junction left unmatched. Germline CDR1 SGHAT, CDR2 FQNNGV. There are 16 residues in the CDR3. CDR3 coding DNA: TGTGCCAGCAGCTGGAGATCTGGCGGGGAGGGGTACGAGCAGTACTTC. Its translation is CASSWRSGGEGYEQYF.

The chain carries TRBV5-4 and TRBJ2-2, with a possible D match to TRBD1 (7 bases). Germline CDR1 and CDR2: SGHNT and YYREEE (reference sequence). The germline V and J ends were trimmed by 0 bases and 3 bases, with 12 bases remaining between them. The CDR3 is 16 residues long. The CDR3 region has the DNA TGTGCCAGCAGCTTGGCGCAGGGGGGCGACACCGGGGAGCTGTTTTTT. It yields the protein CASSLAQGGDTGELFF.

The chain carries TRBV6-6 and TRBJ2-5; D possibly corresponds to TRBD2 (6 bases). In germline, CDR1 is MNHNY, CDR2 SVGAGI (reference sequence). Trimming stripped 0 bases from V and 3 bases from J, with 11 bases between. The CDR3 covers 15 residues. The CDR3 sequence: CASSYSGGLEETQYF. The CDR3 DNA sequence: TGTGCCAGCAGTTACTCCGGGGGATTAGAAGAGACCCAGTACTTC.

This clone was seen only a few times. The chain is built from TRBV28 and TRBJ1-3, with D possibly being TRBD1 (5 bases). The CDR3 totals 12 residues. V was cut by 8 bases and J by 1 base, with 6 bases left in between. CDR1 and CDR2 (germline): MDHEN, SYDVKM. The CDR3 is CASGGSGNTIYF. The DNA for the CDR3 is TGTGCCAGCGGGGGGTCTGGAAACACCATATATTTT.

The rearrangement links TRBV29-1 to TRBJ2-5; 7 bases are a match to TRBD1. Germline values: CDR1 SQVTM, CDR2 ANQGSEA. V lost 7 bases, J lost 5 bases, and 13 bases stayed unmatched. CDR3 length: 14 residues. Here the CDR3 DNA reads TGCAGCGAGTGGAAGGCGAGGGGGCTCGAGACCCAGTACTTC. As protein: CSEWKARGLETQYF.

The chain joins TRBV4-3 to TRBJ1-4, with 7 bases aligning to TRBD1. Germline V gene sequence: CDR1 LGHNA, CDR2 YSLEER. The CDR3 length is 15 residues. Germline trimming cut 3 bases from V and 3 bases from J; bases unmatched to any gene: 4. CDR3 sequence: CASSQKGASNEKLFF. CDR3 bases: TGCGCCAGCAGCCAGAAGGGGGCTTCTAATGAAAAACTGTTTTTT.

For this clone: Within the sample, other DNA sequences also encode this same CDR3. The rearrangement links TRBV30 to TRBJ2-7; TRBD1 is a possible D gene (7 bases). This CDR3 has 13 amino acids. The germline gives CDR1 GTSNPN, CDR2 SVGIG (reference sequence). Trimming shortened V by 0 bases and J by 5 bases, and 11 bases separated the two germline ends. Here the CDR3 reads CAWSVDREDEQYF. The CDR3 DNA follows: TGTGCCTGGAGTGTAGACAGGGAGGACGAGCAGTACTTC.